This T cell receptor beta chain comes out of a study of monozygotic twins with inflammatory bowel disease. A note on this clonotype: What it binds is unknown.

The CDR3 sequence is 15 residues long. Germline assignment: CDR1 MNHNS and CDR2 SASEGT. TCRdb re-analyzed the 5' RACE reads; it lists each CDR3 protein once, without DNA. In all, the sample yields about 450,000 distinct CDR3 sequences. Regarding the study as a whole: Immunosuppressive treatments were not uniform, and this may have added variability to patient repertoires. Twins with IBD had fewer clonotypes in common with others than healthy twins, particularly during disease activity. Discrimination among different T cell subtypes was not achievable.

Sequenced: blood. The chain employs TRBV6-1 and TRBJ1-5. This TCR was recovered from a human donor with ulcerative colitis or Crohn's disease, or a healthy co-twin of an affected twin (not recorded which). The CDR3 is CASSQSSGPNQPQHF.